The T cell receptor beta chain under discussion was sequenced for a study of CD8 T cells in ankylosing spondylitis. The germline V gene has CDR1 DFQATT and CDR2 SNEGSKA (reference sequence). This CDR3 contains 15 residues. The V and J ends lost 2 bases and 0 bases, in that order; junction bases with no gene match: 4. In making TCR beta libraries, quantitative 5'-RACE with molecular barcodes was used. MiXCR, applied by TCRdb to the 5' RACE reads, yields one record per CDR3 protein. The sample has about 160,000 distinct CDR3 sequences, around 19% seen once; the top ten hold roughly 8%. This clonotype was found many times.

This chain links TRBV20-1 with TRBJ2-4; 7 bases agree with TRBD1. What was sequenced was blood, either unsorted or a sorted T cell fraction (not recorded which). The receptor comes from a male donor with ankylosing spondylitis or in good health (not recorded which). The CDR3, as DNA: TGCAGTGCTAGAAGACAGGGAATAGCCAAAAACATTCAGTACTTC. It encodes CSARRQGIAKNIQYF.